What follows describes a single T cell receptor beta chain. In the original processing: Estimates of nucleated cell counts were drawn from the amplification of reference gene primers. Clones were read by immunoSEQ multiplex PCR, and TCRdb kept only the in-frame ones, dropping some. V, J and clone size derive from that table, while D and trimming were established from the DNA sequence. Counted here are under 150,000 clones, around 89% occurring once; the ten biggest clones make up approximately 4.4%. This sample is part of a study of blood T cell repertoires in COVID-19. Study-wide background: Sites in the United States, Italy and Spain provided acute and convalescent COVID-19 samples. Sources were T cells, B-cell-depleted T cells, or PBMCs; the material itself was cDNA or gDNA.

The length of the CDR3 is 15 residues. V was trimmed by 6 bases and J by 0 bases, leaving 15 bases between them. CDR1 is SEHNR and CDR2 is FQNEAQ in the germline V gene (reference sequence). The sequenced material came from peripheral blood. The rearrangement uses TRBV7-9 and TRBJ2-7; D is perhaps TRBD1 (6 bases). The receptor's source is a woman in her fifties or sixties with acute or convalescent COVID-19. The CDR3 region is CASSSRQGSSYEQYF. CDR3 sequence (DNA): TGTGCCAGCAGTTCACGCCAGGGGTCCTCCTACGAGCAGTACTTC.